The clone carrying this TCR beta chain showed up many times. The entry originates in a study of identical twins. CDR3 size: 14 residues. Trimming took 5 bases from V and 2 from J; bases not matched to a gene: 4. TCRdb used MiXCR to reprocess the 5' RACE reads, holding one entry per CDR3 protein. The table records approximately 670,000 distinct CDR3 sequences, 5.5% to 6.5% of them present only once. Sequencing was performed on naive T cells sorted from blood. The chain couples TRBV12-3 or TRBV12-4 to TRBJ1-2; 8 nucleotides line up with TRBD1. This clonotype was sampled from a man between 18 and 35 years old in good health. The CDR3 region is CASSPDRVNYGYTF. CDR3 nucleotide sequence: TGTGCCAGCAGTCCGGACAGGGTGAACTATGGCTACACCTTC.